Each of the 15 T cell receptor beta chains below was sequenced from the same sample in a study of monozygotic twins with inflammatory bowel disease. With the 5' RACE reads reprocessed, TCRdb shows one record per CDR3 protein and no DNA. The listing contains some 150,000 distinct CDR3 sequences. Material for sequencing was blood. These receptors originate from a human donor with ulcerative colitis or Crohn's disease, or a healthy co-twin of an affected twin (not recorded which).

The chain couples TRBV4-3 to TRBJ1-1; without DNA, the TCRdb call of TRBD1 cannot be checked. The CDR3 covers 14 residues. Germline-derived CDR1 and CDR2 are LGHNA and YSLEER. The CDR3 is CASSQTGRDTEAFF.

The V and J genes are TRBV10-3 and TRBJ2-5. The CDR3 loop spans 14 amino acids. Per germline, CDR1 ENHRY and CDR2 SYGVKD. CDR3 sequence: CAISESMVGETQYF.

The rearrangement uses TRBV7-2 and TRBJ1-1. The germline V gene has CDR1 SGHTA and CDR2 FQGNSA. This CDR3 spans 15 amino acids. Here the CDR3 reads CASSLAAAMNTEAFF.

This sequence joins TRBV18 and TRBJ1-2; absent DNA, TCRdb's TRBD1 call cannot be checked. The germline V gene encodes CDR1 KGHSH and CDR2 LQKENI. The CDR3 is made up of 15 amino acids. The CDR3 sequence: CASSPGQGANYGYTF.

The CDR3 sequence is CASSPGTSGAQETQYF. The rearrangement uses TRBV13 and TRBJ2-5; TCRdb outputs TRBD2, but without DNA this stays unchecked. The germline V gene has CDR1 PRHDT and CDR2 FYEKMQ (reference sequence). The CDR3 is made up of 16 amino acids.

The chain couples TRBV18 to TRBJ2-2; TCRdb lists TRBD1, though no DNA is available to test this call. This CDR3 comprises 14 residues. Per germline, CDR1 KGHSH and CDR2 LQKENI. This CDR3 is CASSPDPGTGELFF.

The gene calls are TRBV5-1 and TRBJ2-2. The CDR3 runs to 13 residues. Germline values: CDR1 SGHRS, CDR2 YFSETQ. The CDR3 loop reads CASSLGDPGELFF.

The chain carries TRBV12-3 or TRBV12-4 and TRBJ2-7; TCRdb's D call, TRBD1, is unchecked because there is no DNA. The CDR3 is 14 residues long. The CDR3 is CASSLTDSHYEQYF.

The chain is built from TRBV5-1 and TRBJ2-2. Germline loops: CDR1 SGHRS, CDR2 YFSETQ. CDR3 length: 17 amino acids. CDR3 sequence: CASSLRVQTQNTGELFF.

The V call is TRBV6-1, the J call TRBJ2-7; TCRdb names TRBD2, which stays unverified in the absence of DNA. This CDR3 has 14 residues. Germline lookup yields CDR1 MNHNS and CDR2 SASEGT. The CDR3 sequence is CASSEAGQSYEQYF.

The J gene is TRBJ2-5, the V gene TRBV30. The CDR3 loop spans 12 amino acids. Germline loops: CDR1 GTSNPN, CDR2 SVGIG (reference sequence). CDR3 loop: CAWSLWVETQYF.

The J gene is TRBJ2-7, the V gene TRBV7-2; TCRdb calls TRBD1, which cannot be checked without DNA. CDR1 is SGHTA, CDR2 FQGNSA, per germline. This CDR3 has 14 residues. The CDR3 loop is CASSFRDRVYEQYF.

V usage is TRBV11-2 and J usage is TRBJ2-7. Germline loops: CDR1 SGHAT, CDR2 FQNNGV. The CDR3 spans 13 residues. CDR3 region: CASGKTSLYEQYF.

The CDR3 sequence is CASSQGRTGGLTEAFF. This chain uses TRBV4-3 with TRBJ1-1; without DNA, the TCRdb call of TRBD1 cannot be checked. The CDR3 spans 16 residues. The V gene's germline CDR1 is LGHNA and CDR2 YSLEER.

CDR3 sequence reads: CSAIRGSTDTQYF. This rearrangement joins TRBV20-1 to TRBJ2-3; TCRdb returns TRBD1, unconfirmable since there is no DNA. Germline-derived CDR1 and CDR2 are DFQATT and SNEGSKA (reference sequence). CDR3 length: 13 residues.